Shown below are 2 T cell receptor beta chains from a single sample sequenced in a study of T cells in Graves' hyperthyroidism and ophthalmopathy. Template material for amplifying TCR beta CDR3 regions consisted of RNA transcripts. Using the HTBI primer set, a first-round RT-PCR was run on the TCR CDR3. In TCRdb, the multiplex PCR reads were re-called with MiXCR into one record per CDR3 protein. The sample yields about 420,000 distinct CDR3 sequences, approximately 14% seen once. The sequenced material came from blood. Receptors were obtained from a woman between 18 and 29 years old with Graves' hyperthyroidism.

This clonotype was counted many times. The rearrangement links TRBV12-3 or TRBV12-4 to TRBJ1-1; the D gene is possibly TRBD1 (5 bases). This CDR3 has 14 amino acids. V was cut by 5 bases and J by 0 bases, with 10 bases left in between. CDR3 DNA: TGTGCCAGCAGTCCTCAGGGTATGAACACTGAAGCTTTCTTT. Protein product: CASSPQGMNTEAFF.

J is TRBJ1-1 and V is TRBV5-1; D remains ambiguous. Trimming took 0 bases from V and 1 from J, leaving 10 bases between them. The CDR3 covers 15 residues. The germline V gene encodes CDR1 SGHRS and CDR2 YFSETQ. The CDR3: CASSLESPGNTEAFF. CDR3 coding DNA: TGCGCCAGCAGCTTGGAATCACCTGGGAACACTGAAGCTTTCTTT.